These 10 T cell receptor beta chains originate from one sample sequenced in a study of cytomegalovirus exposure and HLA in healthy donors. PCR used 60 Vbeta primers and 13 Jbeta primers. This table comes from immunoSEQ multiplex PCR, and its TCRdb copy is limited to in-frame clones, with some not included. The sample comprises about 180,000 clones, roughly 78% of which are singletons, and roughly 13% rests with the top ten. Sample: PBMCs. The receptors stem from a woman in her forties or fifties in good health and CMV-seropositive.

The chain uses TRBV5-3 and TRBJ1-1; the match to TRBD1 covers 8 bases. TRBV5-3 falls under the ORF class, with uncertain function. V was pared by 4 bases and J by 5 bases, with 10 bases of the junction left unmatched. The CDR3 is 15 residues long. CDR3 amino acids: CARSGEQGARTEAFF. CDR3 sequence (DNA): TGTGCCAGAAGCGGAGAGCAGGGGGCGAGGACTGAAGCTTTCTTT.

The rearrangement uses TRBV4-1 and TRBJ2-4, with D possibly matching TRBD1 (5 bases). V was clipped by 6 bases and J by 0 bases, with 21 bases between them. The CDR3 runs 18 residues. Germline V lookup: CDR1 MGHRA, CDR2 YSYEKL. CDR3 bases: TGCGCCAGCAGTCCAGGGCTACGATCCAGCCTAGCCAAAAACATTCAGTACTTC. Translation gives CASSPGLRSSLAKNIQYF.

V and J are TRBV19 and TRBJ2-2; TRBD2 is a possible D gene (6 bases). Trimming took off 5 bases at V and 3 bases at J, with 10 bases between the two ends. CDR1 is LNHDA, CDR2 SQIVND, per germline (reference sequence). The CDR3 totals 14 residues. The CDR3 is CASSSRDYTGELFF. Here the CDR3 DNA reads TGTGCCAGTAGTTCCCGGGACTACACCGGGGAGCTGTTTTTT.

The genes are TRBV7-9 and TRBJ2-7; a possible D gene is TRBD1 (6 bases). V shed 5 bases and J shed 3 bases, with 14 bases lying between them. CDR1 and CDR2 (germline): SEHNR, FQNEAQ (reference sequence). The CDR3 contains 14 residues. CDR3: CASSPSQGDYEQYF. The CDR3 bases are TGTGCCAGCAGCCCATCACAGGGAGACTACGAGCAGTACTTC.

V gene TRBV4-2 combines with J gene TRBJ2-1; tentatively, D is TRBD2 (5 bases). This CDR3 region has 16 residues. The V and J ends lost 4 bases and 0 bases respectively, with 13 bases between them. Looked up from germline, CDR1 is LGHNA and CDR2 is YNFKEQ. Here the CDR3 reads CASSLPGSSSYNEQFF. The CDR3 nucleotides read TGTGCCAGCAGCCTTCCGGGAAGCAGCTCCTACAATGAGCAGTTCTTC.

V and J are TRBV2 and TRBJ1-1; no definite D call. CDR1 and CDR2 (germline): SNHLY, FYNNEI. The CDR3 has 14 residues. The ends were cut back, 7 bases at V and 6 bases at J, with 18 bases in the middle. In DNA form, the CDR3 reads TGTGCCAGCACGCTGGAGGGTTCTGGGGCTGAAGCTTTCTTT. Its translation: CASTLEGSGAEAFF.

The V and J genes are TRBV5-1 and TRBJ1-2; 10 bases map to TRBD1. Trimming at V came to 3 bases and at J to 0 bases, leaving 2 bases not matched to a gene. The CDR3 covers 15 residues. Germline CDR1 reads SGHRS; CDR2 reads YFSETQ. The CDR3 loop reads CASSSDRGANYGYTF. CDR3 DNA: TGCGCCAGCAGCTCGGACAGGGGGGCTAACTATGGCTACACCTTC.

The J gene is TRBJ1-1, the V gene TRBV19, with TRBD1 matching 9 bases. Trimming took 5 bases from V and 4 from J; bases not matched to a gene: 11. The CDR3 is made up of 16 amino acids. Germline CDR1 is LNHDA and CDR2 is SQIVND (reference sequence). The CDR3 region has the DNA TGTGCCAGTAGTGGAGGGACAGGGACTCTTAGCACTGAAGCTTTCTTT. Its translation is CASSGGTGTLSTEAFF. The full variable domain, its missing parts supplied by reference TRBV19 and TRBJ1-1, is DGGITQSPKYLFRKEGQNVTLSCEQNLNHDAMYWYRQDPGQGLRLIYYSQIVNDFQKGDIAEGYSVSREKKESFPLTVTSAQKNPTAFYLCASSGGTGTLSTEAFFGQGTRLTVV.

This chain connects TRBV5-4 to TRBJ2-5; TRBD1 is a possible D gene (6 bases). The CDR3 is made up of 13 amino acids. The V gene lost 6 bases and the J gene lost 3 bases, with 12 bases spanning the gap. Germline loops: CDR1 SGHNT, CDR2 YYREEE (reference sequence). The CDR3 region has the DNA TGTGCCAGCAACCAGGGGCAGGAAGAGACCCAGTACTTC. The encoded protein is CASNQGQEETQYF.

This chain links TRBV5-8 with TRBJ1-1; possibly TRBD1 for D (5 bases). From germline, CDR1 is SGHTS and CDR2 YDEGEE. V lost 3 bases and J 3 bases, leaving 15 bases between the germline ends. CDR3 length: 15 amino acids. CDR3 region: CASSCRRGIDTEAFF. CDR3 bases: TGTGCCAGCAGCTGTAGGAGGGGCATCGACACTGAAGCTTTCTTT.